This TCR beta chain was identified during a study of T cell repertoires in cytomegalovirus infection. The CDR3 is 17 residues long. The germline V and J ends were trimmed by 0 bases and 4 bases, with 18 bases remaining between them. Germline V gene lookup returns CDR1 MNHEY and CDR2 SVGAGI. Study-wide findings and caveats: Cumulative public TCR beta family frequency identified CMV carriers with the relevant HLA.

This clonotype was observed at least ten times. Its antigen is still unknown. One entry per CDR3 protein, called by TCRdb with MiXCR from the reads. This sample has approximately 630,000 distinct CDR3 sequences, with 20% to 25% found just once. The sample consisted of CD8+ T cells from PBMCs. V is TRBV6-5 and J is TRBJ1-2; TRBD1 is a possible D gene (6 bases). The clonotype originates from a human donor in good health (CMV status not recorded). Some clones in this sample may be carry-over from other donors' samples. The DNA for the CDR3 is TGTGCCAGCAGTTACTCTCTCGTTGGGGGGCAAAGCTATGGCTACACCTTC. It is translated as CASSYSLVGGQSYGYTF.